The text below deals with one TCR beta chain. Assay used: immunoSEQ multiplex PCR; TCRdb lists only in-frame clones, some missing. The data hold 90,000 to 120,000 clones, with around nine tenths observed a single time. The data were taken from a study of blood T cell repertoires in COVID-19. Study-level background: Acute and convalescent COVID-19 specimens originated in the United States, Italy and Spain. In each case, the material was cDNA or gDNA derived from T cells, B-cell-depleted T cells, or PBMCs.

The CDR3 sequence is 15 residues long. V trimming: 2 bases; J trimming: 5 bases; junction bases outside the gene matches: 6. The V gene's germline CDR1 is MGHRA and CDR2 YSYEKL. The genes are TRBV4-1 and TRBJ2-1; the match to TRBD1 covers 7 bases. This clonotype was sampled from a human donor in a cohort sampled during active COVID-19. Sequences were obtained from peripheral blood. DNA for the CDR3: TGCGCCAGCAGCCAACTAGACAGGGACCACAATGAGCAGTTCTTC. It encodes CASSQLDRDHNEQFF.